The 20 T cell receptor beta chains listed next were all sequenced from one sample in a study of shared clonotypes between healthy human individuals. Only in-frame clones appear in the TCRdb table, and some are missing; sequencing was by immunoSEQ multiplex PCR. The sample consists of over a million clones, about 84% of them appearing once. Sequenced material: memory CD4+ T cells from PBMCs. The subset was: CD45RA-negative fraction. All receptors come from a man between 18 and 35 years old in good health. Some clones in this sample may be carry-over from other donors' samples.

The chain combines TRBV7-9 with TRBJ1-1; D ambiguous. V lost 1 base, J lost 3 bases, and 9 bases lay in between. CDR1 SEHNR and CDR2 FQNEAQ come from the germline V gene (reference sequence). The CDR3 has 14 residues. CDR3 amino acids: CASSLGEGHTEAFF. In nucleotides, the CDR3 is TGTGCCAGCAGCTTAGGAGAAGGGCACACTGAAGCTTTCTTT.

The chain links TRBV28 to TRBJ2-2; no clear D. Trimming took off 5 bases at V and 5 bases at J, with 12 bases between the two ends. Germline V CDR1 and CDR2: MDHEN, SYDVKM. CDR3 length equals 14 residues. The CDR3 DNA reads TGTGCCAGCAGTCCCCCTATGGCGACCGGGGAGCTGTTTTTT. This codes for CASSPPMATGELFF.

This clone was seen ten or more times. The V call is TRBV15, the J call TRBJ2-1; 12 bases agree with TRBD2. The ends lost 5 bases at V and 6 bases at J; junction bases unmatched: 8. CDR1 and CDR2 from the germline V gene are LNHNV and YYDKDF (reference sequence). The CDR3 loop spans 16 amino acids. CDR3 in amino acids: CATSSSGRAVVNEQFF. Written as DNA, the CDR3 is TGTGCCACCAGCTCTAGCGGGAGGGCGGTTGTCAATGAGCAGTTCTTC. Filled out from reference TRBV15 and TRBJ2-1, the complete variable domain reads DAMVIQNPRYQVTQFGKPVTLSCSQTLNHNVMYWYQQKSSQAPKLLFHYYDKDFNNEADTPDNFQSRRPNTSFCFLDIRSPGLGDTAMYLCATSSSGRAVVNEQFFGPGTRLTVL.

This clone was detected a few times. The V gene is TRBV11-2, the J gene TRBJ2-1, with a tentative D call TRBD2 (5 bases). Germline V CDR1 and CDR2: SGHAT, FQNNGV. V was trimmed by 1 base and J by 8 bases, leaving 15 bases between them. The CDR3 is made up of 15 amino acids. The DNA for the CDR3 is TGTGCCAGCAGCTTAGTCCGGACTCCCAACGATGAGCAGTTCTTC. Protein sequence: CASSLVRTPNDEQFF.

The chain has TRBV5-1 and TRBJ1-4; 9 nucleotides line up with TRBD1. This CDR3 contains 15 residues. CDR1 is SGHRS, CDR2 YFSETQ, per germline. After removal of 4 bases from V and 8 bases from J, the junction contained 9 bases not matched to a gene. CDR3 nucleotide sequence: TGCGCCAGCAGCGATGGACAGGGGCGAGGAGAAAAACTGTTTTTT. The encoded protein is CASSDGQGRGEKLFF.

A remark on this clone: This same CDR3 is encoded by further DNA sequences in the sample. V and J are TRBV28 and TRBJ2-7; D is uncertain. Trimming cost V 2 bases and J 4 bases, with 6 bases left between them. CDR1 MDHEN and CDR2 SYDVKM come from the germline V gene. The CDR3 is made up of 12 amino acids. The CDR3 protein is CASSLSSYEQYF. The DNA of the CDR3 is TGTGCCAGCAGTTTAAGTTCTTACGAGCAGTACTTC.

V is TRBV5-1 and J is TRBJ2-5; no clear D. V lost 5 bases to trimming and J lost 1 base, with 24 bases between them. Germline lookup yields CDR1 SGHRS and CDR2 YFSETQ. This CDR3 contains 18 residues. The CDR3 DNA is TGCGCCAGCAGTCTAGGGTTAATGTCGTCAGACGCCCAAGAGACCCAGTACTTC. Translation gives CASSLGLMSSDAQETQYF.

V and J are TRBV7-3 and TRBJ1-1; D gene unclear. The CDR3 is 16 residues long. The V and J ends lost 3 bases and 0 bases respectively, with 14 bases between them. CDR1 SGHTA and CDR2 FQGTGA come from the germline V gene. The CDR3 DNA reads TGTGCCAGCAGCTTCCCCAAACGAAGGATGAACACTGAAGCTTTCTTT. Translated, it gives CASSFPKRRMNTEAFF.

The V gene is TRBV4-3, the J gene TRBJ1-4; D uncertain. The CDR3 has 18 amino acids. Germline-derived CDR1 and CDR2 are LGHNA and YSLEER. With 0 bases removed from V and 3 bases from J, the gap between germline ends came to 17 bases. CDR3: CASSQEIFKVVSNEKLFF. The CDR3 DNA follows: TGCGCCAGCAGCCAAGAAATTTTTAAGGTTGTCTCTAATGAAAAACTGTTTTTT.

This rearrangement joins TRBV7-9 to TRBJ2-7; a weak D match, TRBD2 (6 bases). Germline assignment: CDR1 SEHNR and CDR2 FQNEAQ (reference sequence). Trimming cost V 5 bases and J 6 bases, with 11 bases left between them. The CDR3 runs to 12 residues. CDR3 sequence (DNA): TGTGCCAGCAGCCCTGGGGGGAGCGAGCAGTACTTC. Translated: CASSPGGSEQYF.

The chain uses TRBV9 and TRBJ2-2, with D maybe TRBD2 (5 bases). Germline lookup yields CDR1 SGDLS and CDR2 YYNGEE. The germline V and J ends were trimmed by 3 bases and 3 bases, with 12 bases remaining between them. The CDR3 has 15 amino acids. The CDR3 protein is CASSATTRYTGELFF. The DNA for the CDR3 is TGTGCCAGCAGCGCGACTACTAGATACACCGGGGAGCTGTTTTTT.

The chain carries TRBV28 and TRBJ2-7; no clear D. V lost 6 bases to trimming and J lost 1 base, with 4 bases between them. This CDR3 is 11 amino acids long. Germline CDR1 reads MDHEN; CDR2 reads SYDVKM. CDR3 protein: CASRQSYEQYF. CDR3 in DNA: TGTGCCAGCAGACAGTCCTACGAGCAGTACTTC.

CDR3 amino acids: CASSPLGTLSTDTQYF. CDR3 nucleotide sequence: TGTGCCAGCTCACCTCTCGGCACCCTAAGCACAGATACGCAGTATTTT. This sequence joins TRBV18 and TRBJ2-3; D remains unclear. CDR3 length equals 16 residues. The germline V gene encodes CDR1 KGHSH and CDR2 LQKENI. V shed 3 bases and J shed 0 bases, with 13 bases lying between them.

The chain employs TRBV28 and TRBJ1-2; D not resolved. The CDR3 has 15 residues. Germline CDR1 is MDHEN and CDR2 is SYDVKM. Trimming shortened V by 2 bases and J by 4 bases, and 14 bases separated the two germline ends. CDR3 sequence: CASSLPGSSGYGYTF. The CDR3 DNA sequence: TGTGCCAGCAGTTTACCCGGCAGCTCTGGCTATGGCTACACCTTC.

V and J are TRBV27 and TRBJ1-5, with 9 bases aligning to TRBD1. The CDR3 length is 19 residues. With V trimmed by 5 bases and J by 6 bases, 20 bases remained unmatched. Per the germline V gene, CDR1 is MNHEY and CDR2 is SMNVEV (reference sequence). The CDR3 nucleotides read TGTGCCAGCAGTCCCCGCCCTAGGACAGGGGTTGCTGTTCGTCAGCCCCAGCATTTT. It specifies CASSPRPRTGVAVRQPQHF.

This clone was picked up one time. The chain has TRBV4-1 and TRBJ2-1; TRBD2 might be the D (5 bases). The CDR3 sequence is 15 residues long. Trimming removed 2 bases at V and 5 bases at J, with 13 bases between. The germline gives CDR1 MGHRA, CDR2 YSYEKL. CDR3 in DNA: TGCGCCAGCAGCCAACTAGCAATACAAAACAATGAGCAGTTCTTC. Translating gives CASSQLAIQNNEQFF.

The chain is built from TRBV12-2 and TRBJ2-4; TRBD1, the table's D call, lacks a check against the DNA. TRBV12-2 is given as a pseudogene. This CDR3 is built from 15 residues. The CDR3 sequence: CASRPFKGAKNIQYF. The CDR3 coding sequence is TGTGCAAGTCGCCCCTTCAAGGGGGCCAAAAACATTCAGTACTTC.

The CDR3 nucleotides are TGTGCCAGCAGTCGTAGGGGGGACACCACAAGCGAGCAGTACTTC. The encoded protein is CASSRRGDTTSEQYF. The chain recombines TRBV9 with TRBJ2-7; D may be TRBD1 or TRBD2 (6 bases each). V lost 5 bases and J lost 6, with 21 bases in between. This CDR3 is 15 amino acids long. Germline V gene lookup returns CDR1 SGDLS and CDR2 YYNGEE.

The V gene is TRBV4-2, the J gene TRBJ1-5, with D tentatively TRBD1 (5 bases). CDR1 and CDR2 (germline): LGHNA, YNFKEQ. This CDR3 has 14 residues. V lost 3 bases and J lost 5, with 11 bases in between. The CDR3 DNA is TGTGCCAGCAGCCATTACGAAGGGGATCAGCCCCAGCATTTT. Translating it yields CASSHYEGDQPQHF.

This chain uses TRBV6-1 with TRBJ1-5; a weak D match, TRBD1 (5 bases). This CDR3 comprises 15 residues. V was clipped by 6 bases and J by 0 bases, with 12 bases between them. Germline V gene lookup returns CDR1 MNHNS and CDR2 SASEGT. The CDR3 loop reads CASRTASYSNQPQHF. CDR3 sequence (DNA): TGTGCCAGCAGGACAGCGTCCTATAGCAATCAGCCCCAGCATTTT.